Each of the 20 T cell receptor beta chains below was sequenced from the same sample in a study of blood T cell repertoires in COVID-19 (dated by TCRdb to the early 2020s). Library preparation was by the immunoSEQ multiplex PCR assay. TCRdb took over this immuneACCESS table, retaining in-frame rearrangements with V and J assigned. Such tables are incomplete; in checked studies, under half of the missing clones stem from an unresolved V gene, and the remainder is unexplained. The sample contains fewer than 350,000 clones, less than 90% of them found a single time. Approximately 12% of the sample is held by the ten biggest clonotypes. Material: peripheral blood. The receptors were sampled from a woman aged 25 to 39 with COVID-19, enrolled during active disease.

The chain employs TRBV12-3 or TRBV12-4 and TRBJ1-2; 7 bases fit TRBD1. J gave up 4 bases and V 5 bases, and 4 bases lay outside the gene matches. There are 13 residues in the CDR3. CDR3 nucleotide sequence: TGTGCCAGCAGTCGGGACAGCTTCTATGGCTACACCTTC. Translated: CASSRDSFYGYTF.

The chain links TRBV2 to TRBJ2-7; TRBD1 matches 8 bases. This CDR3 spans 13 amino acids. Germline V gene data show CDR1 as SNHLY and CDR2 as FYNNEI. V shed 1 base, J shed 4 bases, and the junction held 0 bases outside the gene matches. CDR3 nucleotide sequence: TGTGCCAGCAGTGAAGACAGGGGGTACGAGCAGTACTTC. Protein: CASSEDRGYEQYF.

The chain links TRBV27 to TRBJ2-7; a weak D match, TRBD1 (5 bases). Germline lookup yields CDR1 MNHEY and CDR2 SMNVEV (reference sequence). The CDR3 extends over 17 amino acids. V shed 0 bases and J shed 2 bases, with 17 bases lying between them. The CDR3 bases are TGTGCCAGCAGTTTATCCGGGCGGACAAGGCCACCCTACGAGCAGTACTTC. This sequence encodes CASSLSGRTRPPYEQYF.

The V gene is TRBV5-1, the J gene TRBJ2-2; D perhaps matches TRBD2 (5 bases). The CDR3 has 15 residues. Germline V gene sequence: CDR1 SGHRS, CDR2 YFSETQ. Trimming cost V 0 bases and J 5 bases, with 11 bases left between them. The CDR3 DNA reads as TGCGCCAGCAGCTTGGCTACTAGTTATACCGGGGAGCTGTTTTTT. As protein: CASSLATSYTGELFF.

The V call is TRBV2, the J call TRBJ2-7; 9 bases line up with TRBD1. The germline V gene encodes CDR1 SNHLY and CDR2 FYNNEI. V shed 11 bases, J shed 6 bases, and the junction held 11 bases outside the gene matches. This CDR3 has 13 residues. CDR3 region: CADRDRVYGEQYF. The CDR3, as DNA: TGTGCCGACCGGGACAGGGTCTACGGCGAGCAGTACTTC.

V and J are TRBV5-4 and TRBJ1-1; TRBD1 aligns across 10 bases. The ends lost 4 bases at V and 4 bases at J; junction bases unmatched: 7. The V gene's germline CDR1 is SGHNT and CDR2 YYREEE (reference sequence). The CDR3 sequence is 15 residues long. The CDR3 DNA is TGTGCCAGCAGCGCCTACCGGGACAGGGGCACTGAAGCTTTCTTT. Translated, it gives CASSAYRDRGTEAFF.

The chain is built from TRBV5-6 and TRBJ2-7, with 10 bases that match TRBD2. CDR1 is SGHDT and CDR2 is YYEEEE in the germline V gene. The CDR3 contains 14 residues. Trimming removed 0 bases from V and 6 bases from J; junction bases left unmatched: 3. CDR3: CASSLVASGGEQYF. DNA of the CDR3: TGTGCCAGCAGCTTGGTCGCTAGCGGGGGCGAGCAGTACTTC. Filled out from reference TRBV5-6 and TRBJ2-7, the complete variable domain reads DAGVTQSPTHLIKTRGQQVTLRCSPKSGHDTVSWYQQALGQGPQFIFQYYEEEERQRGNFPDRFSGHQFPNYSSELNVNALLLGDSALYLCASSLVASGGEQYFGPGTRLTVT.

This clone was seen a single time. This chain uses TRBV6-1 with TRBJ2-7; D may be TRBD2 (6 bases). The CDR3 consists of 16 residues. V was clipped by 2 bases and J by 3 bases, with 17 bases between them. Germline loops: CDR1 MNHNS, CDR2 SASEGT. The CDR3 sequence is CASSELSEGRSYEQYF. The CDR3 DNA sequence: TGTGCCAGCAGTGAACTGTCGGAGGGTCGGAGCTACGAGCAGTACTTC.

The chain recombines TRBV5-4 with TRBJ2-7; 8 nucleotides agree with TRBD1. The ends lost 3 bases at V and 1 base at J; junction bases unmatched: 6. Germline V gene lookup returns CDR1 SGHNT and CDR2 YYREEE (reference sequence). The CDR3 totals 15 residues. The CDR3 reads CASSSGTGRSYEQYF. The CDR3 nucleotides are TGTGCCAGCAGCTCGGGGACAGGCCGATCCTACGAGCAGTACTTC.

J is TRBJ1-1 and V is TRBV5-1; 9 nucleotides align to TRBD1. Per germline, CDR1 SGHRS and CDR2 YFSETQ. Trimming cost V 0 bases and J 8 bases; bases outside gene matches: 8. This CDR3 has 15 residues. CDR3 sequence reads: CASSLGQGVLVEAFF. As DNA, the CDR3 is TGCGCCAGCAGCTTGGGACAGGGGGTCCTTGTAGAAGCTTTCTTT.

This chain links TRBV7-2 with TRBJ1-5; D may be TRBD1 (5 bases). From germline, CDR1 is SGHTA and CDR2 FQGNSA. V lost 1 base to trimming and J lost 2 bases, with 12 bases between them. The CDR3 totals 16 residues. CDR3 sequence (DNA): TGTGCCAGCAGCTTAGTGGGGGGACTGGGCAATCAGCCCCAGCATTTT. Protein: CASSLVGGLGNQPQHF.

This clone was recorded at least ten times. V gene TRBV2 combines with J gene TRBJ2-3; possibly TRBD2 for D (5 bases). Trimming stripped 7 bases from V and 1 base from J, with 12 bases between. The germline gives CDR1 SNHLY, CDR2 FYNNEI. The CDR3 has 14 residues. The CDR3 coding sequence is TGTGCCAGCACCAGTTACGGGGGCACAGATACGCAGTATTTT. Translated, it gives CASTSYGGTDTQYF. The entire variable domain, with the rest obtained from reference TRBV2 and TRBJ2-3, is as follows: EPEVTQTPSHQVTQMGQEVILRCVPISNHLYFYWYRQILGQKVEFLVSFYNNEISEKSEIFDDQFSVERPDGSNFTLKIRSTKLEDSAMYFCASTSYGGTDTQYFGPGTRLTVL.

V is TRBV7-9 and J is TRBJ1-2; the D is unclear. Trimming pared 7 bases from V and 0 bases from J, leaving 15 bases between. Germline lookup yields CDR1 SEHNR and CDR2 FQNEAQ (reference sequence). This CDR3 region has 15 residues. CDR3: CASIPSGDANYGYTF. As DNA, the CDR3 is TGTGCCAGCATTCCATCCGGAGATGCTAACTATGGCTACACCTTC. Based on the CDR3 plus reference TRBV7-9 and TRBJ1-2, the full variable domain is DTGVSQNPRHKITKRGQNVTFRCDPISEHNRLYWYRQTLGQGPEFLTYFQNEAQLEKSRLLSDRFSAERPKGSFSTLEIQRTEQGDSAMYLCASIPSGDANYGYTFGSGTRLTVV.

The CDR3 DNA sequence: TGTGCCAGCATTATCTCTATCGATGGCTACACCTTC. Its protein product is CASIISIDGYTF. V is TRBV2 and J is TRBJ1-2; unclear D gene. Trimming removed 7 bases from V and 6 bases from J, with 12 bases in between. The CDR3 has 12 residues. Germline CDR1 reads SNHLY; CDR2 reads FYNNEI.

This clone was seen a handful of times. The chain employs TRBV28 and TRBJ2-2; D might be TRBD2 (6 bases). Per germline, CDR1 MDHEN and CDR2 SYDVKM. The CDR3 loop spans 13 amino acids. Trimming left V 6 bases short and J 4 bases short, with 9 bases between. The CDR3 DNA follows: TGTGCCAGCAGGAAGGGACTCACCGGGGAGCTGTTTTTT. This encodes CASRKGLTGELFF.

The rearrangement joins TRBV7-9 to TRBJ2-2; D remains unclear. Per germline, CDR1 SEHNR and CDR2 FQNEAQ (reference sequence). This CDR3 is built from 13 residues. V lost 3 bases and J 2 bases, leaving 4 bases between the germline ends. The CDR3 protein is CASSFGNTGELFF. The DNA of the CDR3 is TGTGCCAGCAGCTTCGGTAACACCGGGGAGCTGTTTTTT.

This clone appeared once. The rearrangement joins TRBV5-4 to TRBJ2-5, with D maybe TRBD2 (7 bases). The germline gives CDR1 SGHNT, CDR2 YYREEE (reference sequence). The V end was cut by 4 bases, the J end by 5 bases, with 18 bases between. This CDR3 comprises 15 residues. The CDR3 region is CASSPSRGGGETQYF. The CDR3, as DNA: TGTGCCAGCAGCCCTAGCAGGGGAGGGGGGGAGACCCAGTACTTC.

This clone was picked up a small number of times. The genes are TRBV3-1 (or the pseudogene TRBV3-2) and TRBJ1-2; D uncertain. The germline V and J ends were trimmed by 0 bases and 7 bases, with 9 bases remaining between them. CDR3 length equals 13 residues. Germline V gene sequence: CDR1 LGHDT, CDR2 YNNKEL (reference sequence). The DNA for the CDR3 is TGTGCCAGCAGCCAAGATCTCGTCTCTGGCTACACCTTC. Translated: CASSQDLVSGYTF.

V and J are TRBV5-6 and TRBJ2-3; TRBD2 might be the D (7 bases). The CDR3 spans 18 residues. Trimming removed 0 bases from V and 2 bases from J, with 19 bases in between. CDR1 SGHDT and CDR2 YYEEEE come from the germline V gene. The CDR3 here is CASSLGGAGALPTDTQYF. Written as DNA, the CDR3 is TGTGCCAGCAGCTTGGGGGGCGCGGGGGCTCTCCCCACAGATACGCAGTATTTT.

This clone was seen once. The chain employs TRBV10-2 and TRBJ1-1; possible D gene TRBD1, 5 bases. Trimming left V 0 bases short and J 6 bases short, with 11 bases between. CDR1 is WSHSY, CDR2 SAAADI, per germline. This CDR3 region has 14 residues. CDR3 bases: TGCGCCAGCAGTGAGTCGTTTAGGGGCGCTGAAGCTTTCTTT. Protein sequence: CASSESFRGAEAFF.